This is a list of T cell receptor beta chains from one sample in a study of cytomegalovirus exposure and HLA in healthy donors. Some clones are missing from TCRdb's copy, which holds only in-frame ones; the method was immunoSEQ multiplex PCR. The sample has about 67,000 clones. The sequenced material came from PBMCs. The receptors derive from a woman in her twenties or thirties in good health and CMV-seronegative. CDR3s include the opening cysteine and the closing phenylalanine or tryptophan. The D gene is left open where the match is weak.

len: 14
v_gene: TRBV18
j_gene: TRBJ1-3
d_gene: TRBD1
CDR3nt: TGTGCCAGCTCACCACGGGACAGGGGAGACACCATATATTTT
CDR3aa: CASSPRDRGDTIYF

len: 15
v_gene: TRBV29-1
j_gene: TRBJ2-7
d_gene: -
CDR3nt: TGCAGCGTTCAACGCGGCGGGGCCGCCTACTACGAGCAGTACTTC
CDR3aa: CSVQRGGAAYYEQYF

len: 11
v_gene: TRBV28
j_gene: TRBJ1-2
d_gene: -
CDR3nt: TGTGCCAGCCAGGCGACGGGGGGCTACACCTTC
CDR3aa: CASQATGGYTF

len: 14
v_gene: TRBV7-7
j_gene: TRBJ2-5
d_gene: TRBD1
CDR3nt: TGTGCTAGCAGCCGGACAGGGGGAGGGGAGACCCAGTACTTC
CDR3aa: CASSRTGGGETQYF

len: 18
v_gene: TRBV9
j_gene: TRBJ1-2
d_gene: TRBD1
CDR3nt: TGTGCCAGCAGCGTAGTACCCGACAGGGCCCCTGCTAACTATGGCTACACCTTC
CDR3aa: CASSVVPDRAPANYGYTF

len: 13
v_gene: TRBV27
j_gene: TRBJ2-7
d_gene: TRBD1
CDR3nt: TGTGCCAGCATGGGCAGGGGGACGGGGGAGCAGTACTTC
CDR3aa: CASMGRGTGEQYF

len: 14
v_gene: TRBV6-5
j_gene: TRBJ2-7
d_gene: TRBD1
CDR3nt: TGTGCCAGCAGCATCATCCAGGGGGCCCACGAGCAGTACTTC
CDR3aa: CASSIIQGAHEQYF

len: 16
v_gene: TRBV5-1
j_gene: TRBJ2-1
d_gene: -
CDR3nt: TGCGCCAGCAGCCTAGACTCCAGTGGGTCCTACAATGAGCAGTTCTTC
CDR3aa: CASSLDSSGSYNEQFF

len: 14
v_gene: TRBV13
j_gene: TRBJ1-1
d_gene: -
CDR3nt: TGTGCCAGCAGCTGGGGGGGGGATGGCACTGAAGCTTTCTTT
CDR3aa: CASSWGGDGTEAFF

len: 13
v_gene: TRBV18
j_gene: TRBJ1-1
d_gene: -
CDR3nt: TGTGCCAGCTCACGAACAGGGAAGACTGAAGCTTTCTTT
CDR3aa: CASSRTGKTEAFF

len: 17
v_gene: TRBV29-1
j_gene: TRBJ1-1
d_gene: -
CDR3nt: TGCAGCGCTGAAGCAGGTTCTGGTTACGGCACACACGCTGAAGCTTTCTTT
CDR3aa: CSAEAGSGYGTHAEAFF

len: 16
v_gene: TRBV19
j_gene: TRBJ2-3
d_gene: -
CDR3nt: TGTGCCAGTAGTATCGGTGGGGGCCTCCCCGGAGATACGCAGTATTTT
CDR3aa: CASSIGGGLPGDTQYF

len: 15
v_gene: TRBV6-5
j_gene: TRBJ1-3
d_gene: -
CDR3nt: TGTGCCAGCAGTTACGACAGAAGCTCTGGAAACACCATATATTTT
CDR3aa: CASSYDRSSGNTIYF

len: 15
v_gene: TRBV6-1
j_gene: TRBJ2-3
d_gene: TRBD2
CDR3nt: TGTGCCAGCAGTTTAGCGGGAACGAGCACAGATACGCAGTATTTT
CDR3aa: CASSLAGTSTDTQYF

len: 16
v_gene: TRBV11-3
j_gene: TRBJ2-7
d_gene: TRBD1
CDR3nt: TGTGCCAGCAGCCCTGGGGAAAGGGGGCCTTCCTACGAGCAGTACTTC
CDR3aa: CASSPGERGPSYEQYF

len: 19
v_gene: TRBV4-1
j_gene: TRBJ2-1
d_gene: TRBD1
CDR3nt: TGCGCCAGCAGCCAAGATCCGGGACAGGGGACTAGCTCCTACAATGAGCAGTTCTTC
CDR3aa: CASSQDPGQGTSSYNEQFF

len: 12
v_gene: TRBV19
j_gene: TRBJ1-1
d_gene: -
CDR3nt: TGTGCCAGTTATCCGGGTACTCGGGAAGCTTTCTTT
CDR3aa: CASYPGTREAFF

len: 13
v_gene: TRBV4-3
j_gene: TRBJ2-1
d_gene: -
CDR3nt: TGCGCCAGCAGCCAGGACAGCTACAATGAGCAGTTCTTC
CDR3aa: CASSQDSYNEQFF

len: 12
v_gene: TRBV10-2
j_gene: TRBJ2-7
d_gene: TRBD1
CDR3nt: TGCGCCAGCAAGCAGGGGGTCTACGAGCAGTACTTC
CDR3aa: CASKQGVYEQYF

len: 15
v_gene: TRBV9
j_gene: TRBJ2-7
d_gene: TRBD2
CDR3nt: TGTGCCAGCAGCGTAGCTCCCAGCGGGAGGTACGAGCAGTACTTC
CDR3aa: CASSVAPSGRYEQYF

len: 16
v_gene: TRBV13
j_gene: TRBJ2-1
d_gene: TRBD2
CDR3nt: TGTGCCAGCAGCTCGGCCGGGACTAGCGGGGCGTATGAGCAGTTCTTC
CDR3aa: CASSSAGTSGAYEQFF

len: 13
v_gene: TRBV6-1
j_gene: TRBJ2-7
d_gene: -
CDR3nt: TGTGCCAGCAGTGAAGCGCAGGGTTTGGAGCAGTACTTC
CDR3aa: CASSEAQGLEQYF

len: 13
v_gene: TRBV7-2
j_gene: TRBJ2-7
d_gene: -
CDR3nt: TGTGCCAGCAGCCCCCCAGGAGGCTACGAGCAGTACTTC
CDR3aa: CASSPPGGYEQYF

len: 14
v_gene: TRBV7-9
j_gene: TRBJ2-3
d_gene: -
CDR3nt: TGTGCCAGCAGCTTGACTGCTAGCACAGATACGCAGTATTTT
CDR3aa: CASSLTASTDTQYF

len: 17
v_gene: TRBV27
j_gene: TRBJ2-5
d_gene: TRBD2
CDR3nt: TGTGCCAGCAGTTTACGCTTGGGACTAGCGGGAGGGGGGACCCAGTACTTC
CDR3aa: CASSLRLGLAGGGTQYF

len: 14
v_gene: TRBV18
j_gene: TRBJ1-1
d_gene: -
CDR3nt: TGTGCCAGCTCACCATCGGGGAGGAACACTGAAGCTTTCTTT
CDR3aa: CASSPSGRNTEAFF

len: 15
v_gene: TRBV4-1
j_gene: TRBJ2-7
d_gene: -
CDR3nt: TGCGCCAGCAGCCAAGGAAAGGGGTTCGCCTACGAGCAGTACTTC
CDR3aa: CASSQGKGFAYEQYF

len: 14
v_gene: TRBV27
j_gene: TRBJ2-7
d_gene: TRBD1
CDR3nt: TGTGCCAGCAGTTTCAGGGGGCCCTCCTACGAGCAGTACTTC
CDR3aa: CASSFRGPSYEQYF

len: 16
v_gene: TRBV28
j_gene: TRBJ2-7
d_gene: TRBD1
CDR3nt: TGTGCCAGCAGTTTATCACAGGGGGCTGCTAGCTACGAGCAGTACTTC
CDR3aa: CASSLSQGAASYEQYF

len: 10
v_gene: TRBV28
j_gene: TRBJ1-2
d_gene: -
CDR3nt: TGTGCCAGCACGTGGCCCCTCGACACCTTC
CDR3aa: CASTWPLDTF

len: 15
v_gene: TRBV6-5
j_gene: TRBJ1-2
d_gene: TRBD1
CDR3nt: TGTGCCAGCAGGGGGGACAGGGAAGAGGGCTATGGCTACACCTTC
CDR3aa: CASRGDREEGYGYTF

len: 16
v_gene: TRBV15
j_gene: TRBJ1-1
d_gene: TRBD1
CDR3nt: TGTGCCACCAGCAGAGGGGGACAGGCCCTGAGCACTGAAGCTTTCTTT
CDR3aa: CATSRGGQALSTEAFF

len: 15
v_gene: TRBV2
j_gene: TRBJ1-6
d_gene: -
CDR3nt: TGTGCCAGCAGCGCTGGTCTAGGGGCAGGTTCACCCCTCCACTTT
CDR3aa: CASSAGLGAGSPLHF

len: 13
v_gene: TRBV30
j_gene: TRBJ1-2
d_gene: TRBD1
CDR3nt: TGTGCCTGGAGCGGGACAGCGAACTATGGCTACACCTTC
CDR3aa: CAWSGTANYGYTF

len: 15
v_gene: TRBV18
j_gene: TRBJ2-7
d_gene: TRBD1
CDR3nt: TGTGCCAGCTCACCGACATCCGGGACAGGCTACGAGCAGTACTTC
CDR3aa: CASSPTSGTGYEQYF

len: 19
v_gene: TRBV18
j_gene: TRBJ1-2
d_gene: -
CDR3nt: TGTGCCAGCTCACCATGGATTCTGGCAGAGGACTCTGCTAACTATGGCTACACCTTC
CDR3aa: CASSPWILAEDSANYGYTF

len: 15
v_gene: TRBV28
j_gene: TRBJ1-1
d_gene: -
CDR3nt: TGTGCCAGCAGTTTATGGGCCCATACGAAGACTGAAGCTTTCTTT
CDR3aa: CASSLWAHTKTEAFF

len: 15
v_gene: TRBV6-6
j_gene: TRBJ1-5
d_gene: -
CDR3nt: TGTGCCAGCCACCTCTTGGACATCCCGGATCAGCCCCAGCATTTT
CDR3aa: CASHLLDIPDQPQHF

len: 16
v_gene: TRBV18
j_gene: TRBJ1-1
d_gene: TRBD1
CDR3nt: TGTGCCAGCGCACCAACAACAGGGGGCGCGGGGACTGAAGCTTTCTTT
CDR3aa: CASAPTTGGAGTEAFF

len: 19
v_gene: TRBV4-1
j_gene: TRBJ1-3
d_gene: -
CDR3nt: TGCGCCAGCAGTCATGGGGAGGGACGGCAGGGATCTCCTGGAAACACCATATATTTT
CDR3aa: CASSHGEGRQGSPGNTIYF

len: 15
v_gene: TRBV4-2
j_gene: TRBJ1-5
d_gene: -
CDR3nt: TGTGCCAGCAGCCAAGATTTCTTAAGCAATCAGCCCCAGCATTTT
CDR3aa: CASSQDFLSNQPQHF

len: 17
v_gene: TRBV7-9
j_gene: TRBJ2-1
d_gene: -
CDR3nt: TGTGCCAGCAGCGTATGGGTAGTGGGGACACCAAACAATGAGCAGTTCTTC
CDR3aa: CASSVWVVGTPNNEQFF

len: 18
v_gene: TRBV5-1
j_gene: TRBJ2-2
d_gene: TRBD1
CDR3nt: TGCGCCAGCAGCTCCTTGCCGGGACAGGGGGCCGACACCGGGGAGCTGTTTTTT
CDR3aa: CASSSLPGQGADTGELFF

len: 19
v_gene: TRBV18
j_gene: TRBJ1-6
d_gene: TRBD1
CDR3nt: TGTGCCAGCTCACCAAGGGGACAGGGGGCGGTATCCTATAATTCACCCCTCCACTTT
CDR3aa: CASSPRGQGAVSYNSPLHF

len: 15
v_gene: TRBV10-2
j_gene: TRBJ1-2
d_gene: -
CDR3nt: TGCGCCAGCATGGGGGAGACAGGCCGTGACTATGGCTACACCTTC
CDR3aa: CASMGETGRDYGYTF

len: 13
v_gene: TRBV6-5
j_gene: TRBJ2-7
d_gene: -
CDR3nt: TGTGCCAGCGTCAGGGGTCATGGCTACGAGCAGTACTTC
CDR3aa: CASVRGHGYEQYF

len: 14
v_gene: TRBV28
j_gene: TRBJ2-5
d_gene: TRBD2
CDR3nt: TGTGCCAGCAGTCAGGGAGGGGCCCGGGAGACCCAGTACTTC
CDR3aa: CASSQGGARETQYF

len: 16
v_gene: TRBV19
j_gene: TRBJ2-5
d_gene: TRBD1
CDR3nt: TGTGCCAGTAGTTTGGGGACAGGGGAGGCAATGGAGACCCAGTACTTC
CDR3aa: CASSLGTGEAMETQYF

len: 16
v_gene: TRBV5-4
j_gene: TRBJ2-2
d_gene: TRBD2
CDR3nt: TGTGCCAGCAGCACCCTAGCGGGAGGGCGAAACGGGGAGCTGTTTTTT
CDR3aa: CASSTLAGGRNGELFF